Detailed here is one T cell receptor (beta chain). Its antigen remains unidentified. Every isolated RNA sample was fully reverse transcribed, so sequencing captured expressed TCRB transcripts. Using immunoSEQ multiplex PCR, the repertoire was profiled, and TCRdb retains in-frame clones only, with some absent. The sample carries roughly 150,000 clones, approximately 8% recorded once. This sample stems from a study of beta chain features in type 1 diabetes. The trim removed 8 bases at V and 10 bases at J, leaving 20 bases unmatched. CDR1 MNHEY and CDR2 SMNVEV come from the germline V gene (reference sequence). The CDR3 extends over 17 amino acids. Overall study findings and caveats: A moderate, significant TCRB CDR3 shortening appeared in type 1 diabetes across four CD4+ subsets.

The V and J genes are TRBV27 and TRBJ2-1; 10 bases match TRBD2. Sequencing used central memory CD4+ T cells from blood. The clonotype comes from a woman aged 35 to 49 with type 1 diabetes. CDR3 amino acids: CASDRISTSGRAGEQFF. CDR3 bases: TGTGCCAGCGACCGGATTTCTACGAGCGGGAGGGCCGGGGAGCAGTTCTTC.